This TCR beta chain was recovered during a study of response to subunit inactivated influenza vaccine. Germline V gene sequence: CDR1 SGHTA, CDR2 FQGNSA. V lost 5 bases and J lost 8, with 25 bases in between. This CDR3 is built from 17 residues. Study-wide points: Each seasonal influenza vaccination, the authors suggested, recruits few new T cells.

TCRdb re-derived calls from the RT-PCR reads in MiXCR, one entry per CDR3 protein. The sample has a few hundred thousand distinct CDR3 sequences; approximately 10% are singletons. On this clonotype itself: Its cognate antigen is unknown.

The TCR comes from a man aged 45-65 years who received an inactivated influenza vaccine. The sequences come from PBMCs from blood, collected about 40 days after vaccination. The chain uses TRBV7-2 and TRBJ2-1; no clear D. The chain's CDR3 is CASSANGRIQWIHEQFF. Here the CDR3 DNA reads TGTGCCAGCAGCGCAAACGGGCGTATACAGTGGATCCATGAGCAGTTCTTC.